This T cell receptor (beta chain) derives from a study of cytomegalovirus exposure and HLA in healthy donors. Overall study findings and caveats: Exclusion applied to some V segments, including TRBV6-2 and TRBV6-3, as they were indistinguishable. With high specificity and sensitivity, the classifier reportedly diagnosed cytomegalovirus status. Sequencing depth roughly uniform across donors was assumed in presence/absence analyses.

Healthy bone marrow donors formed the donor group. Turning to this clone: Its specificity is unknown.

V was clipped by 5 bases and J by 2 bases; unmatched bases: 8. The CDR3 extends over 15 amino acids. The V gene's germline CDR1 is LNHDA and CDR2 SQIVND (reference sequence). 60 Vbeta and 13 Jbeta primers were used in PCR. Libraries were prepared by immunoSEQ multiplex PCR; TCRdb keeps only in-frame clonotypes and omits some of them. The table shows fewer than 200,000 clones, with approximately 80% occurring only once. The sequence was collected from a woman between 40 and 55 years old in good health and CMV-seropositive. The rearrangement links TRBV19 to TRBJ2-5, with 7 bases that match TRBD2. Specimen: PBMCs. The CDR3 DNA is TGTGCCAGTAGTTTGGGAGGGAAGGGTCAAGAGACCCAGTACTTC. Translation: CASSLGGKGQETQYF.